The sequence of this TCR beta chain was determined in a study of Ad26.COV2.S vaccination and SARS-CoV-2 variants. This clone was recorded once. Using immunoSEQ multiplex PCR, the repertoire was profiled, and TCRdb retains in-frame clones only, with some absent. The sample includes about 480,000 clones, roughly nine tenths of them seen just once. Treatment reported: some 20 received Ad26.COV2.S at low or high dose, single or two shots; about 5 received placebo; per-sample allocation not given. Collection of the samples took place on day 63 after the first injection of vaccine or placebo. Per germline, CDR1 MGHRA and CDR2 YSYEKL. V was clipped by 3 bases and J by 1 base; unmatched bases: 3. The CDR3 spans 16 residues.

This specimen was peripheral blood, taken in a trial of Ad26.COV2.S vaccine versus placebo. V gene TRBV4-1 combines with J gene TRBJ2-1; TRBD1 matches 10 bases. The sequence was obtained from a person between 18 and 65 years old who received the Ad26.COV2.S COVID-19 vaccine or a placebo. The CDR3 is CASSQPDRGSYNEQFF. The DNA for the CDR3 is TGCGCCAGCAGCCAGCCGGACAGGGGGTCCTACAATGAGCAGTTCTTC.